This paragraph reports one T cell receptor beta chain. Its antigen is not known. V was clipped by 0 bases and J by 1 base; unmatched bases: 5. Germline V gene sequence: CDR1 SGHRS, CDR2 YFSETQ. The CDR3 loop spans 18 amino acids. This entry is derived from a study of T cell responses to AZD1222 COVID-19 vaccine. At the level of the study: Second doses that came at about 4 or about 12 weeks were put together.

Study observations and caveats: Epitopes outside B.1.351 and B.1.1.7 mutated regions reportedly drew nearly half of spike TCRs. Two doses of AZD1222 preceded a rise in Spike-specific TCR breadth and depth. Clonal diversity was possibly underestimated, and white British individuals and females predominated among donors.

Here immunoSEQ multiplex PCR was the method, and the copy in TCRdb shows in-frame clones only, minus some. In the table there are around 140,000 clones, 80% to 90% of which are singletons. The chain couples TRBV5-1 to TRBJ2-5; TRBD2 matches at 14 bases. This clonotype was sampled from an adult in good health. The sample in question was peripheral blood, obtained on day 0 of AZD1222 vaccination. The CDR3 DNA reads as TGCGCCAGCAGCTTGGGTAGACTAGCGGGAGGGGTCCAAGAGACCCAGTACTTC. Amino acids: CASSLGRLAGGVQETQYF.